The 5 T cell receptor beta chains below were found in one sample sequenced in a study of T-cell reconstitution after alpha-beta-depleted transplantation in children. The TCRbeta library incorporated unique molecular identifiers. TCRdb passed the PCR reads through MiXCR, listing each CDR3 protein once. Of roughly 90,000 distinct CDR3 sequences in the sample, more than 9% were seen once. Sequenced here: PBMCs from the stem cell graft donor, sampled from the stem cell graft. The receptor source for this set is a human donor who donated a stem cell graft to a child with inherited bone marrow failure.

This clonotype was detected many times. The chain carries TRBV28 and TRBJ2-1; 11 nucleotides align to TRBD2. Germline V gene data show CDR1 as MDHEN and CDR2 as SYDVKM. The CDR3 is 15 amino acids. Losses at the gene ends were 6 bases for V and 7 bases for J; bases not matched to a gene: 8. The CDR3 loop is CASSLPGLAENEQFF. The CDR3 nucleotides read TGTGCCAGCAGCCTGCCGGGACTAGCGGAAAATGAGCAGTTCTTC.

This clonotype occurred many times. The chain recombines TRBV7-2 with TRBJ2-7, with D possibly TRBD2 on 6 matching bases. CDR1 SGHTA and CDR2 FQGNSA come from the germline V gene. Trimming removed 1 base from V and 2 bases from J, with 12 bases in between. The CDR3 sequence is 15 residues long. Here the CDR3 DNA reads TGTGCCAGCAGCTTAGGGGGACTCTTTACCTACGAGCAGTACTTC. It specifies CASSLGGLFTYEQYF.

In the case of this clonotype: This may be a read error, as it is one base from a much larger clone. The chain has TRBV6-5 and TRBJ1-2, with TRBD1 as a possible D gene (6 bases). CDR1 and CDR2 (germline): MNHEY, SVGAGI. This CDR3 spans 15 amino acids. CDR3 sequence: CASTYIYRARNGYTF. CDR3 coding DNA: TGTGCCAGCACTTACATCTACAGGGCAAGAAATGGCTACACCTTC.

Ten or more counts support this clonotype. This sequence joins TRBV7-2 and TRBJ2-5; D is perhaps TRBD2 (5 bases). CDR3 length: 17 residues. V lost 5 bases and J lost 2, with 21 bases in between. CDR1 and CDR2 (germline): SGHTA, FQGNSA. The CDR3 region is CASSLPLRADQQETQYF. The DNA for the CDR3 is TGTGCCAGCAGCCTACCCCTCCGAGCGGATCAGCAAGAGACCCAGTACTTC.

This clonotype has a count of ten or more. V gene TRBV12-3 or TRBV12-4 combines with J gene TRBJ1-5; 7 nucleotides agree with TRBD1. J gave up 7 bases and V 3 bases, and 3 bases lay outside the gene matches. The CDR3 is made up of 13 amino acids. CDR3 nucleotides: TGTGCCAGCAGTTTGGACAGGATCCAGCCCCAGCATTTT. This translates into CASSLDRIQPQHF.